The 20 T cell receptor beta chains listed next were all sequenced from one sample in a study of T cells in tuberculosis. Thawed, overnight-rested PBMC were stained with GMM-loaded CD1B tetramer, viability dye and anti-CD3, then sorted. CD1B tetramers were loaded with Rhodococcus equi-derived C32 glucose monomycolate. Sequenced by immunoSEQ multiplex PCR; TCRdb stores in-frame clones only, minus some. The sample records roughly 59,000 clones, 81% being singletons. The material sequenced was CD1b-GMM tetramer-negative cells sorted from PBMCs. The origin of the receptors is an adult woman with latent tuberculosis.

This clone was counted once. J is TRBJ1-4 and V is TRBV27, with 7 bases aligning to TRBD1. V gave up 5 bases and J gave up 4 bases; unmatched junction bases: 4. The germline CDR1 and CDR2 sequences are MNHEY and SMNVEV (reference sequence). The CDR3 consists of 14 residues. DNA for the CDR3: TGTGCCAGCAGTCCGGGACAGATTAATGAAAAACTGTTTTTT. This translates into CASSPGQINEKLFF.

The CDR3 nucleotides are TGTGCCAGCAATCTTCCGGATCAGCCCCAGCATTTT. Amino acids: CASNLPDQPQHF. The chain is built from TRBV6-6 and TRBJ1-5; D gene uncertain. Trimming took 7 bases from V and 5 from J, leaving 9 bases between them. This CDR3 is built from 12 residues. Germline-derived CDR1 and CDR2 are MNHNY and SVGAGI (reference sequence).

The rearrangement uses TRBV14 and TRBJ1-2; 8 nucleotides align to TRBD1. CDR1 SGHDN and CDR2 FVKESK come from the germline V gene. CDR3 size: 15 residues. V gave up 3 bases and J gave up 7 bases; unmatched junction bases: 10. The CDR3 sequence is CASSQVVRGQGGYTF. The CDR3 DNA reads TGTGCCAGCAGCCAGGTAGTCAGGGGGCAGGGTGGCTACACCTTC.

J is TRBJ2-7 and V is TRBV4-3; D possibly corresponds to TRBD2 (7 bases). CDR1 and CDR2 from the germline V gene are LGHNA and YSLEER. Trimming left V 1 base short and J 6 bases short, with 10 bases between. The CDR3 has 13 residues. DNA of the CDR3: TGCGCCAGCAGCCAAGTGGGGGGGGCCGAGCAGTACTTC. Residues: CASSQVGGAEQYF.

The rearrangement links TRBV11-2 to TRBJ2-1, with 8 bases identical to TRBD1. This CDR3 contains 13 residues. Trimming removed 5 bases from V and 4 bases from J; junction bases left unmatched: 1. CDR1 and CDR2 (germline): SGHAT, FQNNGV. CDR3 amino acids: CASSGQGYNEQFF. DNA of the CDR3: TGTGCCAGCAGCGGACAGGGTTACAATGAGCAGTTCTTC.

The chain recombines TRBV6-5 with TRBJ2-5, with no clear D. The J call may be wrong; the DNA end is better matched by TRBJ2-7. The CDR3 is 13 amino acids. Germline loops: CDR1 MNHEY, CDR2 SVGAGI. The CDR3 nucleotides are TGTGCCAGCAGTTACGAGGAAAACTACGAGCAGTACTTC. Translating it yields CASSYEENYEQYF.

The rearrangement uses TRBV2 and TRBJ1-4; TRBD1 aligns across 8 bases. The CDR3 has 14 residues. V was clipped by 6 bases and J by 5 bases; unmatched bases: 5. Germline-derived CDR1 and CDR2 are SNHLY and FYNNEI. DNA of the CDR3: TGTGCCAGCAGGAGGGACAGGAGGAATGAAAAACTGTTTTTT. Translated, it gives CASRRDRRNEKLFF.

Written as DNA, the CDR3 is TGTGCCAGCAGCCCACCGGACAGGTTTAATGAAAAACTGTTTTTT. This encodes CASSPPDRFNEKLFF. This chain joins TRBV21-1 and TRBJ1-4; the table's TRBD1 call for D was not verified on the DNA. TRBV21-1 is described as a pseudogene. This CDR3 region has 15 residues.

V is TRBV7-2 and J is TRBJ1-2, with D maybe TRBD1 (5 bases). Germline-derived CDR1 and CDR2 are SGHTA and FQGNSA. The CDR3 is 16 amino acids. V gave up 0 bases and J gave up 2 bases, with 13 bases separating them. In DNA form, the CDR3 reads TGTGCCAGCAGCTTAGCTGGCAGGGTAGGAAACTATGGCTACACCTTC. This encodes CASSLAGRVGNYGYTF.

The chain couples TRBV4-3 to TRBJ2-2, with D hard to call. The CDR3 is 15 residues long. The V gene's germline CDR1 is LGHNA and CDR2 YSLEER. Between the trimmed V and J ends, which lost 1 base and 0 bases, there was a span of 6 bases. The CDR3 spells CASSQGQTNTGELFF. DNA for the CDR3: TGCGCCAGCAGCCAAGGGCAAACGAACACCGGGGAGCTGTTTTTT.

The chain combines TRBV15 with TRBJ2-2; maybe TRBD1 (6 bases). The CDR3 is made up of 16 amino acids. V dropped 1 base and J dropped 3 bases, with 12 bases sitting between them. Germline V lookup: CDR1 LNHNV, CDR2 YYDKDF (reference sequence). CDR3 coding DNA: TGTGCCACCAGCAGAGGGGGGCAGGGATACACCGGGGAGCTGTTTTTT. Its protein product is CATSRGGQGYTGELFF.

The J gene is TRBJ2-7, the V gene TRBV30, with TRBD1 matching 7 bases. Germline V gene data show CDR1 as GTSNPN and CDR2 as SVGIG (reference sequence). The CDR3 has 16 residues. Unmatched junction bases numbered 10, after V lost 2 bases and J lost 0 bases. CDR3 in amino acids: CAWSSLGTANSYEQYF. As DNA, the CDR3 is TGTGCCTGGAGTTCCCTGGGGACAGCAAACTCCTACGAGCAGTACTTC.

J is TRBJ2-3 and V is TRBV11-2, with 10 bases matching TRBD1. The V gene's germline CDR1 is SGHAT and CDR2 FQNNGV. J lost 4 bases, V lost 5 bases, and 9 bases had no gene match. The CDR3 contains 16 residues. The CDR3 sequence is CASSPRTGGWADTQYF. CDR3 DNA sequence: TGTGCCAGCAGCCCCCGGACAGGGGGTTGGGCAGATACGCAGTATTTT.

The chain joins TRBV19 to TRBJ1-2; no clear D gene. V lost 5 bases and J lost 5, with 9 bases in between. Germline assignment: CDR1 LNHDA and CDR2 SQIVND (reference sequence). The length of the CDR3 is 12 residues. The CDR3 DNA reads as TGTGCCAGTAGTCCAGTCCGATATGGCTACACCTTC. Protein: CASSPVRYGYTF.

This chain joins TRBV7-2 and TRBJ1-5; D remains unclear. This CDR3 spans 16 amino acids. The germline V gene has CDR1 SGHTA and CDR2 FQGNSA. Trimming removed 3 bases from V and 3 bases from J, with 15 bases in between. CDR3: CASSLEGSSLNQPQHF. CDR3 in DNA: TGTGCCAGCAGCTTGGAGGGCAGCTCGCTCAATCAGCCCCAGCATTTT.

This chain connects TRBV2 to TRBJ2-2; 15 bases are a match to TRBD2. The germline gives CDR1 SNHLY, CDR2 FYNNEI. V trimming: 7 bases; J trimming: 8 bases; junction bases outside the gene matches: 2. This CDR3 spans 14 amino acids. The CDR3 DNA follows: TGTGCCAGCAACGGACTAGCGGGAGGGGGGGAGCTGTTTTTT. Its translation is CASNGLAGGGELFF.

This chain uses TRBV7-3 with TRBJ2-1; 9 nucleotides align to TRBD1. Germline V gene sequence: CDR1 SGHTA, CDR2 FQGTGA. The V and J ends lost 5 bases and 5 bases, in that order; junction bases with no gene match: 10. This CDR3 is built from 16 residues. The CDR3 nucleotides are TGTGCCAGCAGCCCCACCGGGACAGGGTGGGACAATGAGCAGTTCTTC. This gives the protein CASSPTGTGWDNEQFF.

This chain uses TRBV6-6 with TRBJ2-7, with D uncertain. V lost 7 bases to trimming and J lost 9 bases, with 19 bases between them. CDR1 and CDR2 from the germline V gene are MNHNY and SVGAGI (reference sequence). The CDR3 spans 13 residues. CDR3 bases: TGTGCCAGCACCCTAAACCGACTGATTGGGCAGTACTTC. Encoded protein: CASTLNRLIGQYF.

This chain connects TRBV14 to TRBJ2-4, with a weak D call TRBD2 (6 bases). The V gene's germline CDR1 is SGHDN and CDR2 FVKESK. Between the trimmed V and J ends, which lost 4 bases and 0 bases, there was a span of 10 bases. The CDR3 spans 15 residues. CDR3 region: CASSRDSLAKNIQYF. In nucleotides, the CDR3 is TGTGCCAGCAGCCGGGACTCACTAGCCAAAAACATTCAGTACTTC.

CDR3 amino acids: CASSYSSGRSYGYTF. The CDR3 DNA sequence: TGTGCCAGCAGTTACTCAAGCGGGCGGTCCTATGGCTACACCTTC. J is TRBJ1-2 and V is TRBV6-5; D ambiguous. This CDR3 is built from 15 residues. Trimming left V 0 bases short and J 4 bases short, with 12 bases between. The germline CDR1 and CDR2 sequences are MNHEY and SVGAGI.